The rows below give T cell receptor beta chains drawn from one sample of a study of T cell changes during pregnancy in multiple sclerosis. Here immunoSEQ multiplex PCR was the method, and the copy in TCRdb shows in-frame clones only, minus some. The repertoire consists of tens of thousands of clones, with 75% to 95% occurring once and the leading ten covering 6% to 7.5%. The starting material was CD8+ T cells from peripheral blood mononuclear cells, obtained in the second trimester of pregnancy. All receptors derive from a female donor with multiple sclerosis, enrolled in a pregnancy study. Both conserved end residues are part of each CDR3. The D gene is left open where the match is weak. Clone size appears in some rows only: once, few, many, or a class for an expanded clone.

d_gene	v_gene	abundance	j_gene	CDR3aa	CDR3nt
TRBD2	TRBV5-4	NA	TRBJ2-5	CASSLAGGGVDQETQYF	TGTGCCAGCAGCTTGGCCGGGGGGGGCGTTGACCAAGAGACCCAGTACTTC
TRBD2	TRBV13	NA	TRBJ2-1	CASSTRTSGSYNEQFF	TGTGCCAGCAGCACTCGGACTAGCGGGAGTTACAATGAGCAGTTCTTC
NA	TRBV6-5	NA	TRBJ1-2	CASSYLQGYDYGYTF	TGTGCCAGCAGTTACTTGCAGGGCTACGACTATGGCTACACCTTC
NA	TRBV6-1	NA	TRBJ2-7	CASSEVQGGAYEQYF	TGTGCCAGCAGTGAAGTTCAGGGGGGCGCCTACGAGCAGTACTTC
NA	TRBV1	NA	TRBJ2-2	CTSSQDCLAGAHNAGELFF	TGCACCAGCAGCCAAGATTGTTTGGCGGGAGCCCATAATGCCGGGGAGCTGTTTTTT
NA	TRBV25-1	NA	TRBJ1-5	CASSVSDNQPQHF	TGTGCCAGCAGTGTGTCAGATAATCAGCCCCAGCATTTT
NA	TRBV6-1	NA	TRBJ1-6	CASSEIPGVISPLHF	TGTGCCAGCAGTGAAATTCCCGGGGTAATTTCACCCCTCCACTTT
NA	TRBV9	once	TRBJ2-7	CASSVEGYSYEQYF	TGTGCCAGCAGCGTAGAGGGGTATTCCTACGAGCAGTACTTC
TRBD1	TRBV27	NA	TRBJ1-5	CASSAGQYNQPQHF	TGTGCCAGCAGTGCGGGACAGTACAATCAGCCCCAGCATTTT
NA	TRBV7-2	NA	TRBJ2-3	CASNPLARVVDTQYF	TGTGCCAGCAACCCTTTAGCGAGAGTGGTAGATACGCAGTATTTT
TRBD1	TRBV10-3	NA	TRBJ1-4	CAISGTGGLTNEKLFF	TGTGCCATCAGTGGGACAGGGGGTCTTACTAATGAAAAACTGTTTTTT
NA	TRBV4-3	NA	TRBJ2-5	CASSPRDTEETQYF	TGCGCCAGCAGCCCCCGGGACACCGAAGAGACCCAGTACTTC
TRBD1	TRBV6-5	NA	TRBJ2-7	CASSYGTGGEQYF	TGTGCCAGCAGTTACGGGACAGGAGGCGAGCAGTACTTC
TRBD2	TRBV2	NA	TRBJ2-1	CASRRTSGGATNEQFF	TGTGCCAGCAGACGGACTAGCGGGGGGGCTACAAATGAGCAGTTCTTC
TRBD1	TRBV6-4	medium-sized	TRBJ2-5	CASSDATKLQGMHEETQYF	TGTGCCAGCAGTGACGCGACCAAATTACAGGGGATGCACGAGGAGACCCAGTACTTC
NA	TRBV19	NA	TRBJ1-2	CASSIVAASGDGYTF	TGTGCCAGTAGTATAGTCGCGGCTTCCGGGGATGGCTACACCTTC
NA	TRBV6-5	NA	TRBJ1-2	CASSYSWTDGYTF	TGTGCCAGCAGTTACTCATGGACAGATGGCTACACCTTC
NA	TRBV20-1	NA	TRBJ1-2	CSARDSYGYTF	TGCAGTGCTAGAGACAGTTATGGCTACACCTTC
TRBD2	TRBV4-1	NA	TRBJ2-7	CASSQDPSGGRYPYEQYF	TGCGCCAGCAGCCAAGATCCTAGCGGGGGGCGATATCCCTACGAGCAGTACTTC
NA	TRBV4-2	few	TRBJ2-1	CASSQVVGGSSSYNEQFF	TGTGCCAGCAGCCAAGTGGTGGGCGGGTCTAGCTCCTACAATGAGCAGTTCTTC
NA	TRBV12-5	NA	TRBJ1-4	CASGFNPNPFRAYEKLFF	TGTGCTAGTGGTTTCAACCCCAACCCCTTCAGGGCTTATGAAAAACTGTTTTTT
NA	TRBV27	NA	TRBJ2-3	CASSPLPRIPDTQYF	TGTGCCAGCAGTCCCTTACCGAGGATTCCAGATACGCAGTATTTT
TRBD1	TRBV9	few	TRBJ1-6	CASSTTSGTGRSPLHF	TGTGCCAGCAGCACGACTTCCGGGACAGGGAGATCACCCCTCCACTTT
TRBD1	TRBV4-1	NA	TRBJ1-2	CASSQDYTETGINYGYTF	TGCGCCAGCAGCCAAGACTATACTGAGACAGGGATTAACTATGGCTACACCTTC
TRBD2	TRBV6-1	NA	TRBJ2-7	CASSGRLAHYEQYF	TGTGCCAGCAGTGGAAGACTAGCCCACTACGAGCAGTACTTC
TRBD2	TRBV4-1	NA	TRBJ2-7	CASSGGGYEQYF	TGCGCCAGCAGCGGGGGGGGGTACGAGCAGTACTTC
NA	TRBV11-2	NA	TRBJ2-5	CASSLVYDGEETQYF	TGTGCCAGCAGCTTAGTGTACGACGGAGAGGAGACCCAGTACTTC
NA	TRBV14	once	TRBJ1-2	CASSLDTRNYGYTF	TGTGCCAGCAGCTTGGACACCCGGAACTATGGCTACACCTTC
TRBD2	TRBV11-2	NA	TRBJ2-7	CASSLGLAGTYEQYF	TGTGCCAGCAGCTTGGGACTAGCGGGAACCTACGAGCAGTACTTC
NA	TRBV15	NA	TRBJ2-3	CATSEEPSSTDTQYF	TGTGCCACCAGTGAGGAACCCTCTAGCACAGATACGCAGTATTTT
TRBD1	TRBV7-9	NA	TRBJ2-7	CASSSSGTGYNEQYF	TGTGCCAGCAGTTCATCCGGGACAGGGTATAACGAGCAGTACTTC
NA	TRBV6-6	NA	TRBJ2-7	CASSTTGAEQYF	TGTGCCAGCAGTACTACAGGAGCTGAGCAGTACTTC
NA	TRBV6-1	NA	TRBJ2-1	CAGQTLTRPEQFF	TGTGCCGGCCAGACTCTTACTAGACCCGAGCAGTTCTTC
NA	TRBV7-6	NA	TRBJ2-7	CASSFGHNEQYF	TGTGCCAGCAGCTTCGGACACAACGAGCAGTACTTC
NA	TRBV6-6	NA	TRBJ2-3	CASTSRDTDTQYF	TGTGCCAGCACGAGTCGGGACACAGATACGCAGTATTTT
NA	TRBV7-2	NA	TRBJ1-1	CASSFGPRRTEAFF	TGTGCCAGCAGCTTCGGACCGCGGAGGACTGAAGCTTTCTTT
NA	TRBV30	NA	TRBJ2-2	CAWSERGELFF	TGTGCCTGGAGTGAGCGGGGGGAGCTGTTTTTT
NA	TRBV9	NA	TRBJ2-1	CASSVEGGVNNEQFF	TGTGCCAGCAGCGTAGAGGGGGGGGTAAACAATGAGCAGTTCTTC
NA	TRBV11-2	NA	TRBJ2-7	CASSLELGRIYEQYF	TGTGCCAGCAGCTTAGAATTGGGCAGGATCTACGAGCAGTACTTC
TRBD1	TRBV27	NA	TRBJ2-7	CASRTGITYEQYF	TGTGCCAGCAGGACAGGGATAACCTACGAGCAGTACTTC
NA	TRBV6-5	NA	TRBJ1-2	CASTSMDSRGYTF	TGTGCCAGCACCTCAATGGACAGCAGGGGCTACACCTTC
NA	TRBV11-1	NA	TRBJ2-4	CASSLGPGSSSAKNIQYF	TGTGCCAGCAGCTTAGGCCCAGGTAGTAGTTCCGCCAAAAACATTCAGTACTTC
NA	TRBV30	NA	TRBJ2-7	CAGSRGYEQYF	TGTGCCGGATCCCGGGGCTACGAGCAGTACTTC
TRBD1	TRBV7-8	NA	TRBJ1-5	CASSQGQYSNQPQHF	TGTGCCAGCAGCCAGGGACAGTATAGCAATCAGCCCCAGCATTTT
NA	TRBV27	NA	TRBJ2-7	CASSLTGNEQYF	TGTGCCAGCAGTTTAACAGGGAACGAGCAGTACTTC
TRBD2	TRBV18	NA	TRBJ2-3	CASSPRTSGGRSTDTQYF	TGTGCCAGCTCACCGCGGACTAGCGGGGGCCGGAGCACAGATACGCAGTATTTT
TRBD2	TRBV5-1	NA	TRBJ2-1	CASSPGGLAGTFNEQFF	TGCGCCAGCAGCCCCGGAGGACTAGCGGGGACCTTCAATGAGCAGTTCTTC
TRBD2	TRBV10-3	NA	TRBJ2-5	CAINLSGRDRETQYF	TGTGCCATCAACCTTAGCGGGAGAGATAGAGAGACCCAGTACTTC
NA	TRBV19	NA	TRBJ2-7	CASSMTGTYEQYF	TGTGCCAGTAGTATGACCGGGACTTACGAGCAGTACTTC
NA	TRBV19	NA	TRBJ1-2	CASSIVLRVAGGYTF	TGTGCCAGTAGTATAGTACTACGCGTTGCTGGTGGCTACACCTTC
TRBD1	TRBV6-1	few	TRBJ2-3	CASSPDRVGSDTQYF	TGTGCCAGCAGCCCTGACAGGGTGGGATCAGATACGCAGTATTTT
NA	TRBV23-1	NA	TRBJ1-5	CASGGNRVYMAQHF	TGCGCCAGTGGGGGAAACAGGGTATATATGGCCCAGCATTTT
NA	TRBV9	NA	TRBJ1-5	CASTHGGQPQHF	TGTGCCAGCACTCACGGAGGGCAGCCCCAGCATTTT
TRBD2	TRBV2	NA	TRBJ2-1	CASSESAGGLEEQFF	TGTGCCAGCAGTGAATCAGCGGGGGGGCTTGAAGAGCAGTTCTTC
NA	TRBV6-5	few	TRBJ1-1	CASSYGTLTEAFF	TGTGCCAGCAGTTACGGGACACTCACTGAAGCTTTCTTT
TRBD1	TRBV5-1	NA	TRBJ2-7	CASSIIPGQGAGEQYF	TGCGCCAGCAGCATAATTCCGGGACAGGGGGCGGGAGAGCAGTACTTC
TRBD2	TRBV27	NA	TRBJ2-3	CASSFGGSRDTQYF	TGTGCCAGCAGTTTTGGCGGGAGCAGAGATACGCAGTATTTT